The 13 T cell receptor beta chains listed next were all sequenced from one sample in a study of cytomegalovirus exposure and HLA in healthy donors (TCRdb year 2017). The protocol used for the library was the immunoSEQ multiplex PCR assay. For the multiplex PCR, a mixture combining 60 forward primers for TCR Vbeta segments and 13 reverse primers for TCR Jbeta segments was used. As stored in TCRdb, this immuneACCESS dataset retains in-frame rearrangements with V and J assigned. A fraction of the clones does not appear; measured against another copy, unresolved V genes explain less than half of the discrepancy, and the remainder lacks a known reason. The sample profile shows roughly 110,000 clones; around 64% of them were found once. Roughly 10% of the sample is in the top ten clones. The sequenced material came from PBMCs. Every receptor here comes from a man aged 30 to 39 in good health and CMV-seropositive.

The chain carries TRBV5-1 and TRBJ2-5; 12 bases line up with TRBD1. Germline V lookup: CDR1 SGHRS, CDR2 YFSETQ. Trimming took 4 bases from V and 4 from J; bases not matched to a gene: 5. There are 15 residues in the CDR3. CDR3 bases: TGCGCCAGCAGCAGGGGACAGGGGGCGGGAGAGACCCAGTACTTC. Protein sequence: CASSRGQGAGETQYF.

This clone appeared once. V usage is TRBV7-9 and J usage is TRBJ1-2; 9 bases map to TRBD1. Germline assignment: CDR1 SEHNR and CDR2 FQNEAQ (reference sequence). The ends lost 6 bases at V and 5 bases at J; junction bases unmatched: 13. This CDR3 is 16 amino acids long. This CDR3 is CASSSWDRDQFYGYTF. For the CDR3, the DNA is TGTGCCAGCAGTTCCTGGGACAGGGACCAGTTTTATGGCTACACCTTC.

The table lists this clone with a few counts. This sequence joins TRBV28 and TRBJ2-7, with unresolved D. The CDR3 runs 13 residues. CDR1 MDHEN and CDR2 SYDVKM come from the germline V gene. V was trimmed by 5 bases and J by 2 bases, leaving 10 bases between them. In DNA, the CDR3 is TGTGCCAGCAGTGCGACACCCACCTACGAGCAGTACGTC. Its translation: CASSATPTYEQYV.

V is TRBV30 and J is TRBJ2-3; D unclear. The V gene lost 0 bases and the J gene lost 1 base, with 8 bases spanning the gap. CDR1 and CDR2 (germline): GTSNPN, SVGIG (reference sequence). This CDR3 has 14 amino acids. The CDR3 sequence: CAWSVRSGTDTQYF. In DNA form, the CDR3 reads TGTGCCTGGAGTGTAAGAAGCGGCACAGATACGCAGTATTTT.

V is TRBV6-5 and J is TRBJ1-5, with a weak D call TRBD1 (6 bases). The V and J ends lost 6 bases and 8 bases respectively, with 14 bases between them. CDR1 is MNHEY and CDR2 is SVGAGI in the germline V gene. This CDR3 region has 13 residues. The DNA of the CDR3 is TGTGCCAGCAGCGACCAACAGGGTGAGCCCCAGCATTTT. The encoded protein is CASSDQQGEPQHF.

The J gene is TRBJ1-2, the V gene TRBV29-1, with 10 bases that match TRBD1. The CDR3 totals 14 residues. The V and J ends lost 4 bases and 4 bases, in that order; junction bases with no gene match: 6. Per germline, CDR1 SQVTM and CDR2 ANQGSEA. The chain's CDR3 is CSVVSWDRGYGYTF. CDR3 DNA sequence: TGCAGCGTTGTGTCATGGGACAGGGGCTATGGCTACACCTTC.

This chain links TRBV6-6 with TRBJ1-1; D unclear. Between the trimmed V and J ends, which lost 3 bases and 2 bases, there was a span of 13 bases. The CDR3 length is 15 residues. Germline lookup yields CDR1 MNHNY and CDR2 SVGAGI (reference sequence). The CDR3 DNA sequence: TGTGCCAGCAGTTATTCCCCGAGAACTAACACTGAAGCTTTCTTT. Its protein is CASSYSPRTNTEAFF.

The chain carries TRBV6-6 and TRBJ1-4; 9 bases are shared with TRBD1. V gave up 4 bases and J gave up 8 bases; unmatched junction bases: 8. CDR1 MNHNY and CDR2 SVGAGI come from the germline V gene (reference sequence). The CDR3 runs to 15 residues. The CDR3 is CASSSDRTGDEKLFF. CDR3 in DNA: TGTGCCAGCAGTTCCGACCGGACAGGGGACGAAAAACTGTTTTTT.

Only a few counts were recorded for this clone. V is TRBV11-2 and J is TRBJ2-5, with 11 positions matching TRBD2. After removal of 1 base from V and 1 base from J, the junction contained 5 bases not matched to a gene. The V gene's germline CDR1 is SGHAT and CDR2 FQNNGV. This CDR3 has 17 residues. The CDR3 bases are TGTGCCAGCAGCTTAGTTGCGACTAGCGGGGCCCAAGAGACCCAGTACTTC. Amino acids: CASSLVATSGAQETQYF.

The V and J genes are TRBV5-1 and TRBJ1-5, with D perhaps TRBD1 (6 bases). The CDR3 consists of 13 residues. Per the germline V gene, CDR1 is SGHRS and CDR2 is YFSETQ. V lost 1 base, J lost 6 bases, and 8 bases lay in between. For the CDR3, the DNA is TGCGCCAGCAGCTTGCAGGGGAGTCAGCCCCAGCATTTT. Translating it yields CASSLQGSQPQHF. The variable domain in full, completed from reference TRBV5-1 and TRBJ1-5, reads KAGVTQTPRYLIKTRGQQVTLSCSPISGHRSVSWYQQTPGQGLQFLFEYFSETQRNKGNFPGRFSGRQFSNSRSEMNVSTLELGDSALYLCASSLQGSQPQHFGDGTRLSIL.

This clone was seen a few times. The genes are TRBV2 and TRBJ2-1; TRBD2 might be the D (6 bases). CDR1 is SNHLY, CDR2 FYNNEI, per germline. The CDR3 runs 14 residues. Trimming took off 4 bases at V and 8 bases at J, with 15 bases between the two ends. CDR3 nucleotides: TGTGCCAGCAGTGGACGTTGGACTAACCATGAGCAGTTCTTC. Protein: CASSGRWTNHEQFF.

The chain has TRBV10-1 and TRBJ2-1; TRBD2 aligns across 7 bases. CDR1 and CDR2 from the germline V gene are WNHNN and SYGVQD (reference sequence). The CDR3 is 17 residues long. The V segment lost 2 bases and the J segment 6 bases; nucleotides outside the gene matches: 13. This CDR3 is CASSESRASGRRNEQFF. The CDR3 region has the DNA TGCGCCAGCAGTGAGAGTCGGGCTAGCGGTAGGCGCAATGAGCAGTTCTTC.

The chain employs TRBV6-1 and TRBJ2-3, with 7 bases matching TRBD1. The CDR3 runs to 15 residues. The trim removed 2 bases at V and 4 bases at J, leaving 6 bases unmatched. CDR1 MNHNS and CDR2 SASEGT come from the germline V gene. The CDR3 protein is CASSERRQGADTQYF. CDR3 bases: TGTGCCAGCAGTGAACGAAGGCAGGGGGCAGATACGCAGTATTTT.